Listed below are T cell receptor beta chains from one sample, sequenced in a study of early T cells in non-severe SARS-CoV-2 infection. TCRdb independently ran MiXCR on the 5' RACE reads; one entry per CDR3 protein. The sample has approximately 65,000 distinct CDR3 sequences, approximately 11% seen once. The sequencing sample was made of whole blood. Every receptor here comes from an adult who was a healthcare worker with PCR-confirmed SARS-CoV-2 infection or an uninfected control (not recorded which). Each CDR3 is given with its conserved first and last residue. A D gene is named only where the DNA matches it firmly. Clone sizes are given selectively: once, few, many, or a class where the clone is expanded.

>TRBD2|TRBJ2-7|many|TRBV10-3
CATGGEAGPYEQYF
TGTGCCACCGGGGGGGAAGCGGGACCCTACGAGCAGTACTTC
>TRBD2|TRBJ2-3|many|TRBV20-1
CSAAGLAPDTQYF
TGCAGTGCCGCGGGACTAGCCCCAGATACGCAGTATTTT
>TRBD1|TRBJ2-3|NA|TRBV7-9
CASSPRRTGGTDTQYF
TGTGCCAGCAGCCCGAGACGGACAGGGGGCACAGATACGCAGTATTTT
>TRBD2|TRBJ2-7|NA|TRBV6-5
CASSAGRVAGGSHEQYF
TGTGCCAGCAGCGCCGGGCGGGTAGCGGGAGGTTCCCACGAGCAGTACTTC
>TRBD2|TRBJ2-7|few|TRBV11-2
CASSLGASGGF
TGTGCCAGCAGCTTAGGTGCTAGCGGGGGTTTC
>NA|TRBJ1-2|NA|TRBV4-1
CASSQEGYRTEDNYGYTF
TGCGCCAGCAGCCAAGAAGGTTATAGGACAGAGGATAACTATGGCTACACCTTC
>NA|TRBJ1-6|NA|TRBV7-9
CASSSYESPLHF
TGTGCCAGCAGCTCTTATGAGTCACCCCTCCACTTT
>NA|TRBJ2-1|NA|TRBV20-1
CSARLGTISYNEQFF
TGCAGTGCAAGACTCGGGACAATCTCCTACAATGAGCAGTTCTTC
>TRBD1|TRBJ2-5|few|TRBV12-3/TRBV12-4
CASSPRDREETQYF
TGTGCCAGCAGCCCCCGGGACAGGGAAGAGACCCAGTACTTC
>TRBD1|TRBJ1-5|NA|TRBV2
CASSELTGDQPQHF
TGTGCCAGCAGTGAACTGACAGGGGATCAGCCCCAGCATTTT
>NA|TRBJ2-5|NA|TRBV2
CASTHEETQYF
TGTGCCAGCACCCACGAAGAGACCCAGTACTTC
>TRBD2|TRBJ2-5|few|TRBV5-6
CASSWGLAAQETQYF
TGTGCCAGCAGCTGGGGACTAGCGGCCCAAGAGACCCAGTACTTC
>TRBD2|TRBJ2-2|NA|TRBV6-6
CASSYSVGGTGELFF
TGTGCCAGCAGTTACTCGGTGGGGGGGACCGGGGAGCTGTTTTTT
>TRBD2|TRBJ2-1|few|TRBV10-2
CARKIWLAVYNEQFF
TGCGCCAGGAAGATATGGCTAGCGGTCTACAATGAGCAGTTCTTC
>NA|TRBJ2-4|NA|TRBV28
CATGPRGIQYF
TGTGCCACGGGCCCCAGGGGCATTCAGTACTTC
>TRBD1|TRBJ2-1|NA|TRBV6-5
CASSRTGASYNEQFF
TGTGCCAGCAGCCGGACAGGGGCGTCCTACAATGAGCAGTTCTTC
>NA|TRBJ1-1|NA|TRBV20-1
CSARVGNIEAFF
TGCAGTGCCCGCGTGGGGAACATTGAAGCTTTCTTT
>NA|TRBJ1-1|NA|TRBV7-2
CASSQTAPLTEAFF
TGTGCCAGCAGCCAGACGGCTCCTTTAACTGAAGCTTTCTTT
>NA|TRBJ2-1|few|TRBV20-1
CSAIPWVSYNEQFF
TGCAGTGCTATTCCGTGGGTGTCCTACAATGAGCAGTTCTTC
>TRBD2|TRBJ2-2|few|TRBV14
CASSQAPSGSFYTGELFF
TGTGCCAGCAGCCAAGCCCCCAGCGGGAGTTTTTACACCGGGGAGCTGTTTTTT
>NA|TRBJ1-5|many|TRBV5-6
CASSSGNRAGQPQHF
TGTGCCAGCAGCTCTGGGAACAGGGCGGGGCAGCCCCAGCATTTT
>NA|TRBJ2-7|many|TRBV2
CASSFHRVEQYF
TGTGCCAGCAGCTTCCACAGGGTCGAGCAGTACTTC
>NA|TRBJ2-7|few|TRBV5-6
CASSLGQLYEQYF
TGTGCCAGCAGCTTGGGACAGCTCTACGAGCAGTACTTC
>TRBD1|TRBJ2-7|few|TRBV11-2
CASSPRQGDAYEQYF
TGTGCCAGCAGCCCTCGACAGGGGGACGCCTACGAGCAGTACTTC
>TRBD1|TRBJ2-1|few|TRBV7-7
CASSPWDRMHDEQFF
TGTGCCAGCAGCCCCTGGGACAGAATGCACGATGAGCAGTTCTTC
>NA|TRBJ2-1|few|TRBV29-1
CSVGGETYNEQFF
TGCAGCGTTGGAGGGGAAACCTACAATGAGCAGTTCTTC
>TRBD2|TRBJ2-7|NA|TRBV28
CASRSRWTSGVYEQYF
TGTGCCAGCAGATCTAGATGGACTAGCGGGGTCTACGAGCAGTACTTC
>NA|TRBJ1-2|many|TRBV20-1
CSASPSRDFYGYTF
TGCAGTGCGAGCCCCTCAAGGGACTTCTATGGCTACACCTTC
>NA|TRBJ2-1|few|TRBV29-1
CSVESLNSYNEQFF
TGCAGCGTTGAAAGCCTCAACTCCTACAATGAGCAGTTCTTC
>NA|TRBJ1-5|many|TRBV7-3
CASSLRQHSNQPQHF
TGTGCCAGCAGCCTCCGACAGCATAGCAATCAGCCCCAGCATTTT
>NA|TRBJ2-7|NA|TRBV12-3/TRBV12-4
CATTPSGGREQYF
TGTGCCACCACCCCCTCTGGGGGGAGGGAGCAGTACTTC